Listed here are 27 T cell receptor beta chains from one sample, sequenced in a study of OX40 agonist ivuxolimab in advanced cancers. Only in-frame clones appear in the TCRdb table, and some are missing; sequencing was by immunoSEQ multiplex PCR. The table has 50,000 to 65,000 clones, approximately 88% seen once; the top ten hold 9.5% to 15%. The sequences come from CD4+ or CD8+ T cells sorted from blood, collected in a trial of the OX40 agonist ivuxolimab. The origin of the receptors is an adult with an advanced solid tumor such as melanoma, head and neck, liver or kidney cancer.

The chain is built from TRBV15 and TRBJ2-3; D not certain. Germline V gene data show CDR1 as LNHNV and CDR2 as YYDKDF (reference sequence). The V gene lost 0 bases and the J gene lost 6 bases, with 1 base spanning the gap. The CDR3 has 11 residues. The CDR3 region is CATSRDDTQYF. The CDR3, as DNA: TGTGCCACCAGCAGAGATGATACGCAGTATTTT.

The chain has TRBV5-1 and TRBJ1-2, with 7 bases aligning to TRBD1. Trimming cost V 1 base and J 4 bases; bases outside gene matches: 7. The CDR3 consists of 15 residues. Germline lookup yields CDR1 SGHRS and CDR2 YFSETQ. CDR3 DNA sequence: TGCGCCAGCAGCTTGACCACAGGGGTGCGCTATGGCTACACCTTC. Translation gives CASSLTTGVRYGYTF.

This chain uses TRBV7-8 with TRBJ2-2, with 9 bases fitting TRBD1. Germline V gene data show CDR1 as SGHVS and CDR2 as FQNEAQ. V dropped 4 bases and J dropped 0; count of bases not matched to a gene: 3. The CDR3 contains 16 residues. The CDR3 here is CASSSRDRANTGELFF. DNA of the CDR3: TGTGCCAGCAGCTCCCGGGACAGGGCGAACACCGGGGAGCTGTTTTTT.

This chain connects TRBV9 to TRBJ2-3; no firm D call. This CDR3 region has 13 residues. Trimming removed 0 bases at V and 5 bases at J, with 7 bases between. Per the germline V gene, CDR1 is SGDLS and CDR2 is YYNGEE. Here the CDR3 DNA reads TGTGCCAGCAGCGTAGATAAATTAGATACGCAGTATTTT. Its protein is CASSVDKLDTQYF. The whole variable domain, remainder taken from reference TRBV9 and TRBJ2-3, is DSGVTQTPKHLITATGQRVTLRCSPRSGDLSVYWYQQSLDQGLQFLIQYYNGEERAKGNILERFSAQQFPDLHSELNLSSLELGDSALYFCASSVDKLDTQYFGPGTRLTVL.

The rearrangement links TRBV18 to TRBJ2-1, with 12 bases matching TRBD2. The CDR3 covers 16 residues. Looked up from germline, CDR1 is KGHSH and CDR2 is LQKENI. The J segment lost 7 bases and the V segment lost 2 bases, leaving 6 bases of the junction unmatched. As DNA, the CDR3 is TGTGCCAGCTCACCAATGGCTAGCGGGGGGGCAAATGAGCAGTTCTTC. This sequence encodes CASSPMASGGANEQFF.

The V and J genes are TRBV6-1 and TRBJ1-1, with D possibly being TRBD1 (5 bases). CDR3 length equals 14 residues. V dropped 3 bases and J dropped 4 bases, with 12 bases sitting between them. In germline, CDR1 is MNHNS, CDR2 SASEGT. The CDR3 loop is CASSEGGGGTEAFF. The CDR3 region has the DNA TGTGCCAGCAGTGAGGGGGGTGGTGGCACTGAAGCTTTCTTT.

This chain connects TRBV28 to TRBJ2-7; D remains ambiguous. The CDR3 loop spans 14 amino acids. The V and J ends lost 2 bases and 1 base respectively, with 9 bases between them. Germline CDR1 is MDHEN and CDR2 is SYDVKM. The CDR3 reads CASSLDPSSYEQYF. Here the CDR3 DNA reads TGTGCCAGCAGTTTAGATCCGTCATCCTACGAGCAGTACTTC.

V usage is TRBV6-6 and J usage is TRBJ1-1; D uncertain. This CDR3 has 13 residues. Per the germline V gene, CDR1 is MNHNY and CDR2 is SVGAGI (reference sequence). V was clipped by 11 bases and J by 0 bases, with 13 bases between them. CDR3 nucleotide sequence: TGTGCCGCCAAAAAGGATCTGAACACTGAAGCTTTCTTT. Its protein is CAAKKDLNTEAFF.

This clone is a singleton in its sample. The V and J genes are TRBV18 and TRBJ2-1; D possibly corresponds to TRBD2 (6 bases). This CDR3 contains 14 residues. Trimming removed 3 bases at V and 7 bases at J, with 13 bases between. Germline V gives CDR1 KGHSH, CDR2 LQKENI. This chain's CDR3 is CASSPEAGGNEQFF. In nucleotides, the CDR3 is TGTGCCAGCTCACCGGAAGCCGGGGGAAATGAGCAGTTCTTC.

This rearrangement joins TRBV6-5 to TRBJ1-1, with 8 positions matching TRBD1. J lost 0 bases, V lost 6 bases, and 3 bases had no gene match. Per germline, CDR1 MNHEY and CDR2 SVGAGI. The CDR3 is 14 amino acids. The DNA of the CDR3 is TGTGCCAGCAGCTACAGGGGGATGAACACTGAAGCTTTCTTT. Translating gives CASSYRGMNTEAFF.

Only a few counts were recorded for this clone. This chain joins TRBV11-3 and TRBJ2-2, with 8 nucleotides matching TRBD2. The germline CDR1 and CDR2 sequences are SGHNT and YENEEA. There are 15 residues in the CDR3. Losses at the gene ends were 5 bases for V and 6 bases for J; bases not matched to a gene: 8. The CDR3 nucleotides are TGTGCCAGCAGCCCGTACCGGGGGGGCCCCGGGGAGCTGTTTTTT. Its translation is CASSPYRGGPGELFF.

The gene calls are TRBV7-9 and TRBJ2-1; the match to TRBD1 covers 7 bases. The trim removed 1 base at V and 5 bases at J, leaving 11 bases unmatched. Germline lookup yields CDR1 SEHNR and CDR2 FQNEAQ (reference sequence). The CDR3 length is 17 residues. The CDR3 DNA reads as TGTGCCAGCAGCTTAGATCTTAGGCACAGGGGTGACAATGAGCAGTTCTTC. Its translation is CASSLDLRHRGDNEQFF. The full variable domain, completed using reference TRBV7-9 and TRBJ2-1, is DTGVSQNPRHKITKRGQNVTFRCDPISEHNRLYWYRQTLGQGPEFLTYFQNEAQLEKSRLLSDRFSAERPKGSFSTLEIQRTEQGDSAMYLCASSLDLRHRGDNEQFFGPGTRLTVL.

This clone is termed medium-sized. The chain has TRBV29-1 and TRBJ2-1; 8 bases are a match to TRBD2. Trimming cost V 3 bases and J 4 bases; bases outside gene matches: 17. This CDR3 spans 18 amino acids. Germline V gene sequence: CDR1 SQVTM, CDR2 ANQGSEA. The CDR3 DNA reads as TGCAGCGTTGAGGGCCGATCAAGACGGGGGGGCCCATACAATGAGCAGTTCTTC. Translated, it gives CSVEGRSRRGGPYNEQFF.

The chain couples TRBV5-4 to TRBJ2-7; a weak D match, TRBD1 (6 bases). Trimming took 0 bases from V and 6 from J, leaving 16 bases between them. Germline-derived CDR1 and CDR2 are SGHNT and YYREEE (reference sequence). This CDR3 is 15 amino acids long. The CDR3 here is CASSLEYRAGTEQYF. CDR3 nucleotides: TGTGCCAGCAGCTTGGAGTACAGGGCGGGTACCGAGCAGTACTTC.

V gene TRBV7-2 combines with J gene TRBJ2-5, with a tentative D call TRBD2 (7 bases). The CDR3 loop spans 14 amino acids. Between the trimmed V and J ends, which lost 5 bases and 3 bases, there was a span of 13 bases. Germline CDR1 SGHTA, CDR2 FQGNSA. The CDR3 DNA sequence: TGTGCCAGCAGCCGGGGAGGGGGAGAAGAGACCCAGTACTTC. Translation: CASSRGGGEETQYF.

This clone turned up a few times. This chain connects TRBV7-2 to TRBJ2-1, with 11 positions matching TRBD2. The CDR3 covers 15 residues. Germline-derived CDR1 and CDR2 are SGHTA and FQGNSA. Trimming at V came to 0 bases and at J to 10 bases, leaving 5 bases not matched to a gene. CDR3 coding DNA: TGTGCCAGCAGCTTAGCTAGCGGGGGGGCCAGAGAGCAGTTCTTC. This gives the protein CASSLASGGAREQFF.

The chain combines TRBV5-1 with TRBJ2-1, with 8 bases aligning to TRBD2. J gave up 8 bases and V 4 bases, and 5 bases lay outside the gene matches. Germline-derived CDR1 and CDR2 are SGHRS and YFSETQ. This CDR3 has 13 residues. CDR3 nucleotide sequence: TGCGCCAGCAGCCCGGGACTAGTGGATGAGCAGTTCTTC. This gives the protein CASSPGLVDEQFF.

The V gene is TRBV5-1, the J gene TRBJ1-1; unclear D gene. The V gene's germline CDR1 is SGHRS and CDR2 YFSETQ. Trimming stripped 0 bases from V and 1 base from J, with 7 bases between. CDR3 length: 14 residues. CDR3: CASSLGQANTEAFF. CDR3 DNA: TGCGCCAGCAGCTTGGGGCAAGCGAACACTGAAGCTTTCTTT.

The CDR3 DNA reads as TGTGCCAGCAGCCAAGGGTACGGGAGGACTGAAGCTTTCTTT. This translates into CASSQGYGRTEAFF. The chain links TRBV14 to TRBJ1-1; D gene uncertain. The CDR3 has 14 residues. The germline V and J ends were trimmed by 1 base and 5 bases, with 11 bases remaining between them. The germline gives CDR1 SGHDN, CDR2 FVKESK.

This chain uses TRBV7-2 with TRBJ2-7; D may match TRBD1 or TRBD2 (5 bases each). V lost 4 bases and J 7 bases, leaving 14 bases between the germline ends. The V gene's germline CDR1 is SGHTA and CDR2 FQGNSA. The CDR3 covers 13 residues. The DNA for the CDR3 is TGTGCCAGCAGCTGGGACGGTACCATGGAGCAGTACTTC. Residues: CASSWDGTMEQYF.

CDR3 loop: CASSPAGTEYNEQFF. The CDR3 DNA is TGCGCCAGCAGCCCCGCCGGGACAGAGTACAATGAGCAGTTCTTC. V is TRBV5-1 and J is TRBJ2-1, with 7 bases that match TRBD1. Unmatched junction bases numbered 8, after V lost 4 bases and J lost 4 bases. The CDR3 loop spans 15 amino acids. Per germline, CDR1 SGHRS and CDR2 YFSETQ. The variable domain in full, completed from reference TRBV5-1 and TRBJ2-1, reads KAGVTQTPRYLIKTRGQQVTLSCSPISGHRSVSWYQQTPGQGLQFLFEYFSETQRNKGNFPGRFSGRQFSNSRSEMNVSTLELGDSALYLCASSPAGTEYNEQFFGPGTRLTVL.

This clone came up once. This chain links TRBV7-9 with TRBJ2-5, with 10 bases that match TRBD2. The CDR3 loop spans 15 amino acids. The germline V gene has CDR1 SEHNR and CDR2 FQNEAQ (reference sequence). J lost 4 bases, V lost 1 base, and 3 bases had no gene match. CDR3 region: CASSLGASGRETQYF. The CDR3 DNA is TGTGCCAGCAGCTTAGGGGCTAGCGGGAGAGAGACCCAGTACTTC.

The chain has TRBV7-8 and TRBJ2-4, with 12 bases that match TRBD2. Germline lookup yields CDR1 SGHVS and CDR2 FQNEAQ. V shed 1 base, J shed 2 bases, and the junction held 9 bases outside the gene matches. This CDR3 is 19 amino acids long. The CDR3 DNA is TGTGCCAGCAGCTTAGTTGGGCTAGCGGGAGGGTTTACCAAAAACATTCAGTACTTC. Residues: CASSLVGLAGGFTKNIQYF.

The chain recombines TRBV2 with TRBJ1-1, with D possibly TRBD1 on 5 matching bases. The CDR3 has 13 residues. Trimming took 4 bases from V and 1 from J, leaving 7 bases between them. Germline loops: CDR1 SNHLY, CDR2 FYNNEI. The CDR3 spells CASSGQRNTEAFF. In DNA, the CDR3 is TGTGCCAGCAGTGGACAGCGGAACACTGAAGCTTTCTTT.

This clone was observed a single time. V is TRBV7-2 and J is TRBJ1-6; D unresolved. The CDR3 is 15 residues long. The V gene lost 4 bases and the J gene lost 10 bases, with 17 bases spanning the gap. Germline V gives CDR1 SGHTA, CDR2 FQGNSA. The CDR3 DNA follows: TGTGCCAGCAGCTCCTGGACGGTGAACGGCTCACCCCTCCACTTT. Residues: CASSSWTVNGSPLHF.

The chain links TRBV7-2 to TRBJ1-2; tentatively, D is TRBD1 (5 bases). Trimming removed 1 base at V and 7 bases at J, with 16 bases between. This CDR3 is built from 15 residues. CDR1 is SGHTA, CDR2 FQGNSA, per germline. CDR3 protein: CASSLESRGLGGYTF. The CDR3 DNA sequence: TGTGCCAGCAGCTTAGAAAGTCGGGGCCTAGGTGGCTACACCTTC.

The V and J genes are TRBV5-1 and TRBJ1-6; D is uncertain. The CDR3 loop spans 13 amino acids. Germline V gene sequence: CDR1 SGHRS, CDR2 YFSETQ. Trimming cost V 2 bases and J 5 bases, with 5 bases left between them. The CDR3 region has the DNA TGCGCCAGCAGCTTAGGAGATAATTCACCCCTCCACTTT. Its protein is CASSLGDNSPLHF.